This T cell receptor (beta chain) is drawn from a study of CD8 T cells in Susac syndrome. About 0.5 to 1 ug RNA was reverse transcribed with random hexamers. TCRdb passed the immunoSEQ multiplex PCR reads through MiXCR, listing each CDR3 protein once. Of about 150,000 distinct CDR3 sequences listed, about 95% are singletons. This clonotype was counted once. J was trimmed by 16 bases and V by 0 bases; bases with no gene match: 8. Germline CDR1 and CDR2: SGHDN and FVKESK. This CDR3 comprises 13 residues. The receptor was isolated from a human donor with multiple sclerosis. Sequencing input: CD8+ T cells from PBMCs. The chain carries TRBV14 and TRBJ2-4; 8 bases are shared with TRBD1. The CDR3 DNA is TGTGCCAGCAGCCAAGATGGACCGGGACAGGTATACTTC. This encodes CASSQDGPGQVYF.